Listed here are 32 T cell receptor beta chains from one sample, sequenced in a study of blood T cell repertoires in COVID-19. The method was immunoSEQ multiplex PCR; TCRdb's version includes in-frame clones alone and lacks a portion of them. The table lists approximately 400,000 clones, 70% to 90% of them singletons. The sequenced sample consisted of peripheral blood. The receptors were sampled from a woman in her forties or fifties with COVID-19, enrolled during active disease.

The chain uses TRBV7-3 and TRBJ2-3; 9 bases line up with TRBD2. V gave up 2 bases and J gave up 6 bases; unmatched junction bases: 9. The CDR3 is made up of 16 amino acids. Looked up from germline, CDR1 is SGHTA and CDR2 is FQGTGA. CDR3 nucleotide sequence: TGTGCCAGCAGCTTATCTTCCGGGACTAGCTTTGATACGCAGTATTTT. Translated, it gives CASSLSSGTSFDTQYF. The full variable domain, with the rest looked up from reference TRBV7-3 and TRBJ2-3, is GAGVSQTPSNKVTEKGKYVELRCDPISGHTALYWYRQSLGQGPEFLIYFQGTGAADDSGLPNDRFFAVRPEGSVSTLKIQRTERGDSAVYLCASSLSSGTSFDTQYFGPGTRLTVL.

V gene TRBV20-1 combines with J gene TRBJ2-5; TRBD1 matches 7 bases. The CDR3 totals 13 residues. Trimming took 3 bases from V and 5 from J; bases not matched to a gene: 6. Per germline, CDR1 DFQATT and CDR2 SNEGSKA (reference sequence). The DNA of the CDR3 is TGCAGTGCTAGTTTGGACAGGAGGGAGACCCAGTACTTC. It translates to CSASLDRRETQYF.

In DNA form, the CDR3 reads TGTGCCAGTAGTACAGGGGCCGGCTACACCTTC. The encoded protein is CASSTGAGYTF. V usage is TRBV19 and J usage is TRBJ1-2; perhaps TRBD1 as D (6 bases). This CDR3 is built from 11 residues. Germline CDR1 is LNHDA and CDR2 is SQIVND (reference sequence). Between the trimmed V and J ends, which lost 4 bases and 8 bases, there was a span of 8 bases.

The rearrangement joins TRBV9 to TRBJ2-1; 14 positions match TRBD2. Germline assignment: CDR1 SGDLS and CDR2 YYNGEE. V lost 4 bases to trimming and J lost 7 bases; unmatched junction nucleotides: 10. This CDR3 is built from 17 residues. The CDR3 DNA is TGTGCCAGCAGCCCCGGGACTAGCGGGGGTAGGGTGAATGAGCAGTTCTTC. Translating it yields CASSPGTSGGRVNEQFF.

Note on this clone: The identical CDR3 is also encoded by other nucleotide sequences in the sample. The V call is TRBV4-1, the J call TRBJ2-7; TRBD2 aligns across 10 bases. Germline CDR1 reads MGHRA; CDR2 reads YSYEKL. The V segment lost 6 bases and the J segment 4 bases; nucleotides outside the gene matches: 6. The CDR3 runs to 14 residues. CDR3 nucleotide sequence: TGCGCCAGCAGTCCAATAGCGGGGGGTTACGAGCAGTACTTC. It specifies CASSPIAGGYEQYF.

This chain joins TRBV10-3 and TRBJ2-5; perhaps TRBD2 as D (5 bases). Per the germline V gene, CDR1 is ENHRY and CDR2 is SYGVKD. The CDR3 has 12 amino acids. Between the trimmed V and J ends, which lost 5 bases and 4 bases, there was a span of 8 bases. The chain's CDR3 is CAISRTGETQYF. In nucleotides, the CDR3 is TGTGCCATCAGTAGGACTGGAGAGACCCAGTACTTC.

This chain uses TRBV6-5 with TRBJ1-2; TRBD1 matches at 8 bases. The germline gives CDR1 MNHEY, CDR2 SVGAGI. The CDR3 sequence is 16 residues long. V shed 4 bases, J shed 0 bases, and the junction held 7 bases outside the gene matches. The CDR3, as DNA: TGTGCCAGCAGTTTAGCGGACAGGGCCCCTAACTATGGCTACACCTTC. Amino acid sequence: CASSLADRAPNYGYTF.

The genes are TRBV2 and TRBJ2-1; 11 nucleotides match TRBD2. The CDR3 extends over 14 amino acids. The ends lost 8 bases at V and 2 bases at J; junction bases unmatched: 2. The germline V gene encodes CDR1 SNHLY and CDR2 FYNNEI. CDR3 sequence reads: CASGGLAAYNEQFF. The DNA of the CDR3 is TGTGCCAGCGGGGGACTAGCGGCCTACAATGAGCAGTTCTTC.

The genes are TRBV3-1 (or the pseudogene TRBV3-2) and TRBJ2-7; 10 bases align to TRBD1. Germline CDR1 and CDR2: LGHDT and YNNKEL (reference sequence). Germline trimming cut 0 bases from V and 5 bases from J; bases unmatched to any gene: 1. The CDR3 covers 14 residues. The CDR3 sequence: CASSQDGTGDEQYF. The CDR3 nucleotides read TGTGCCAGCAGCCAAGATGGGACAGGGGACGAGCAGTACTTC.

This chain connects TRBV2 to TRBJ1-4; no reliable D call. Germline lookup yields CDR1 SNHLY and CDR2 FYNNEI. V was shortened by 10 bases and J by 3 bases, with 12 bases between the two germline ends. The CDR3 is 13 residues long. The CDR3 is CATRGLSNEKLFF. The CDR3 nucleotides read TGTGCCACGAGAGGGCTGTCTAATGAAAAACTGTTTTTT.

The rearrangement links TRBV5-5 to TRBJ2-7, with D unclear. The CDR3 runs 13 residues. The germline CDR1 and CDR2 sequences are SGHKS and YYEKEE (reference sequence). V was cut by 6 bases and J by 3 bases, with 13 bases left in between. The CDR3 protein is CASTPRPDYEQYF. The CDR3 bases are TGTGCCAGCACCCCTCGTCCAGACTACGAGCAGTACTTC.

The V call is TRBV21-1, the J call TRBJ2-5; the table's D call TRBD2 went unverified against the DNA. TRBV21-1 is described as a pseudogene. The CDR3 runs 14 residues. DNA for the CDR3: TGTGCCAGCAGCAAAGGGAGGATCCAAGAGACCCAGTACTTC. Residues: CASSKGRIQETQYF.

This CDR3 is CASSEGLAGSKEQFF. The CDR3 DNA reads as TGTGCCAGCAGTGAAGGACTAGCGGGGTCAAAAGAGCAGTTCTTC. The chain is built from TRBV2 and TRBJ2-1; TRBD2 agrees at 11 bases. The CDR3 length is 15 residues. Germline V lookup: CDR1 SNHLY, CDR2 FYNNEI. Losses at the gene ends were 1 base for V and 10 bases for J; bases not matched to a gene: 6.

V and J are TRBV4-1 and TRBJ1-2, with D perhaps matching TRBD1 (5 bases). Germline CDR1 and CDR2: MGHRA and YSYEKL. CDR3 length: 16 amino acids. V lost 10 bases and J lost 0, with 21 bases in between. CDR3 nucleotides: TGCGCCACCCAGACGAGAAGGGGCGCACCTAACTATGGCTACACCTTC. Amino acids: CATQTRRGAPNYGYTF.

The J gene is TRBJ2-7, the V gene TRBV24-1; 7 nucleotides align to TRBD1. This CDR3 region has 14 residues. J lost 4 bases, V lost 3 bases, and 5 bases had no gene match. Per the germline V gene, CDR1 is KGHDR and CDR2 is SFDVKD. In DNA form, the CDR3 reads TGTGCCACCAGTGATCCCTTGACAGGGTACGAGCAGTACTTC. Amino acids: CATSDPLTGYEQYF.

The V gene is TRBV28, the J gene TRBJ1-6; D is perhaps TRBD1 (5 bases). CDR3 length equals 13 residues. V dropped 11 bases and J dropped 9 bases, with 17 bases sitting between them. Germline CDR1 MDHEN, CDR2 SYDVKM. This chain's CDR3 is CAVTGPLASPLHF. CDR3 in DNA: TGTGCCGTAACAGGACCGTTGGCTTCACCCCTCCACTTT.

DNA of the CDR3: TGTGCCAGCACCGCCCCAGGGGGAAGGACTGAAGCTTTCTTT. This sequence encodes CASTAPGGRTEAFF. This rearrangement joins TRBV21-1 to TRBJ1-1; TRBD1 is the table's D call and was not checked against the DNA. TRBV21-1 is described as a pseudogene. CDR3 length: 14 amino acids.

In this sample, this clone turned up a few times. The chain combines TRBV15 with TRBJ2-3; 7 bases fit TRBD2. With 7 bases clipped from V and 1 base from J, the junction kept 14 bases outside the gene matches. The CDR3 totals 17 residues. Germline V gene sequence: CDR1 LNHNV, CDR2 YYDKDF (reference sequence). CDR3 DNA sequence: TGTGCCACCATCGAGAACTACATGCTAGCGGGCACAGATACGCAGTATTTT. Its translation: CATIENYMLAGTDTQYF.

J is TRBJ1-6 and V is TRBV5-5; TRBD1 might be the D (5 bases). The germline V and J ends were trimmed by 0 bases and 5 bases, with 12 bases remaining between them. The V gene's germline CDR1 is SGHKS and CDR2 YYEKEE (reference sequence). The CDR3 covers 16 residues. The CDR3 here is CASSLGGGINNSPLHF. Here the CDR3 DNA reads TGTGCCAGCAGCTTGGGTGGGGGGATCAATAATTCACCCCTCCACTTT. Combining the CDR3 with reference TRBV5-5 and TRBJ1-6 gives the whole variable domain DAGVTQSPTHLIKTRGQQVTLRCSPISGHKSVSWYQQVLGQGPQFIFQYYEKEERGRGNFPDRFSARQFPNYSSELNVNALLLGDSALYLCASSLGGGINNSPLHFGNGTRLTVT.

This clone was recorded once. This sequence joins TRBV20-1 and TRBJ1-1, with D perhaps TRBD1 (6 bases). V lost 6 bases and J 5 bases, leaving 10 bases between the germline ends. This CDR3 region has 11 residues. Looked up from germline, CDR1 is DFQATT and CDR2 is SNEGSKA (reference sequence). Here the CDR3 reads CSAAGETEAFF. CDR3 in DNA: TGCAGTGCAGCAGGGGAAACTGAAGCTTTCTTT.

The rearrangement uses TRBV19 and TRBJ1-1; 7 bases map to TRBD1. The J segment lost 3 bases and the V segment lost 7 bases, leaving 8 bases of the junction unmatched. In germline, CDR1 is LNHDA, CDR2 SQIVND (reference sequence). CDR3 length: 14 residues. CDR3 sequence: CASTLGGGDTEAFF. The CDR3 coding sequence is TGTGCCAGTACCCTAGGGGGCGGAGACACTGAAGCTTTCTTT.

J is TRBJ1-6 and V is TRBV20-1, with D perhaps TRBD1 (5 bases). The CDR3 is 17 residues long. CDR1 is DFQATT and CDR2 is SNEGSKA in the germline V gene (reference sequence). Deletions cut 3 bases from V and 0 bases from J, with 15 bases between. The CDR3: CSASGEWGSSYNSPLHF. The CDR3 bases are TGCAGTGCTAGTGGGGAATGGGGCAGCTCCTATAATTCACCCCTCCACTTT.

The chain employs TRBV5-6 and TRBJ2-3, with 8 bases lining up with TRBD1. CDR3 length: 16 amino acids. Germline V gene data show CDR1 as SGHDT and CDR2 as YYEEEE. J gave up 0 bases and V 3 bases, and 6 bases lay outside the gene matches. The CDR3 is CASSWYRGRSTDTQYF. The CDR3 coding sequence is TGTGCCAGCAGCTGGTACAGGGGGAGAAGCACAGATACGCAGTATTTT.

This chain connects TRBV7-3 to TRBJ2-7, with 10 bases aligning to TRBD1. CDR3 length: 13 residues. The germline V gene encodes CDR1 SGHTA and CDR2 FQGTGA. After removal of 8 bases from V and 3 bases from J, the junction contained 4 bases not matched to a gene. CDR3 amino acids: CASARDRGYEQYF. DNA for the CDR3: TGTGCCAGCGCCCGGGACAGGGGCTACGAGCAGTACTTC.

This chain connects TRBV11-2 to TRBJ1-1; 7 nucleotides match TRBD1. The ends lost 6 bases at V and 8 bases at J; junction bases unmatched: 15. The CDR3 runs to 15 residues. CDR1 is SGHAT, CDR2 FQNNGV, per germline. CDR3: CASRIVGGWAREAFF. In DNA, the CDR3 is TGTGCCAGCAGGATTGTAGGGGGCTGGGCCCGCGAAGCTTTCTTT.

The gene calls are TRBV4-1 and TRBJ1-3; TRBD1 might be the D (6 bases). The CDR3 consists of 17 residues. V was pared by 2 bases and J by 1 base, with 15 bases between. Germline V CDR1 and CDR2: MGHRA, YSYEKL. CDR3 sequence: CASSQWDTAISGNTIYF. The CDR3 nucleotides are TGCGCCAGCAGCCAATGGGACACAGCCATTTCTGGAAACACCATATATTTT.

The DNA of the CDR3 is TGTGCCAGCCGTCACCGGGGGGAGGTGTACTACACCTTC. Translated, it gives CASRHRGEVYYTF. The V call is TRBV19, the J call TRBJ1-2; possibly TRBD1 for D (5 bases). CDR3 length: 13 residues. In germline, CDR1 is LNHDA, CDR2 SQIVND (reference sequence). Trimming removed 9 bases at V and 10 bases at J, with 21 bases between.

Here the CDR3 reads CASSPQVATTGELFF. For the CDR3, the DNA is TGCGCCAGCAGCCCCCAGGTAGCGACCACCGGGGAGCTGTTTTTT. V is TRBV5-1 and J is TRBJ2-2, with a possible D match to TRBD2 (5 bases). Germline loops: CDR1 SGHRS, CDR2 YFSETQ. This CDR3 contains 15 residues. Trimming pared 4 bases from V and 4 bases from J, leaving 14 bases between.

Here the CDR3 DNA reads TGTGCCAGCAGCTTAATGGCGGGGGGCACAGATACGCAGTATTTT. Its translation: CASSLMAGGTDTQYF. The J gene is TRBJ2-3, the V gene TRBV7-3, with TRBD2 identical over 7 bases. The CDR3 is made up of 15 amino acids. The V and J ends lost 1 base and 1 base, in that order; junction bases with no gene match: 2. Per germline, CDR1 SGHTA and CDR2 FQGTGA.

The chain uses TRBV19 and TRBJ2-2; 7 bases are shared with TRBD2. The length of the CDR3 is 17 residues. The ends lost 3 bases at V and 7 bases at J; junction bases unmatched: 14. Germline CDR1 and CDR2: LNHDA and SQIVND (reference sequence). The CDR3 protein is CASSIFSPGRGVGELFF. The CDR3 coding sequence is TGTGCCAGTAGTATTTTCTCCCCGGGGAGGGGTGTCGGGGAGCTGTTTTTT. The whole variable domain, filled in from reference TRBV19 and TRBJ2-2, reads DGGITQSPKYLFRKEGQNVTLSCEQNLNHDAMYWYRQDPGQGLRLIYYSQIVNDFQKGDIAEGYSVSREKKESFPLTVTSAQKNPTAFYLCASSIFSPGRGVGELFFGEGSRLTVL.

This clone was seen a single time. Additional DNA sequences in this sample encode the identical CDR3. The chain is built from TRBV19 and TRBJ2-1; 8 bases map to TRBD2. V was pared by 3 bases and J by 0 bases, with 1 base of the junction left unmatched. Per the germline V gene, CDR1 is LNHDA and CDR2 is SQIVND (reference sequence). This CDR3 contains 15 residues. CDR3 bases: TGTGCCAGTAGTATGGCGGGGGGCTCCTACAATGAGCAGTTCTTC. It is translated as CASSMAGGSYNEQFF. The variable domain in full, completed from reference TRBV19 and TRBJ2-1, reads DGGITQSPKYLFRKEGQNVTLSCEQNLNHDAMYWYRQDPGQGLRLIYYSQIVNDFQKGDIAEGYSVSREKKESFPLTVTSAQKNPTAFYLCASSMAGGSYNEQFFGPGTRLTVL.

The chain recombines TRBV27 with TRBJ2-1; no firm D call. CDR3 length equals 16 residues. Germline CDR1 is MNHEY and CDR2 is SMNVEV (reference sequence). V was trimmed by 2 bases and J by 1 base, leaving 12 bases between them. Here the CDR3 DNA reads TGTGCCAGCAGTTTAAGTTTAGACTCTTCCTACAATGAGCAGTTCTTC. This translates into CASSLSLDSSYNEQFF.